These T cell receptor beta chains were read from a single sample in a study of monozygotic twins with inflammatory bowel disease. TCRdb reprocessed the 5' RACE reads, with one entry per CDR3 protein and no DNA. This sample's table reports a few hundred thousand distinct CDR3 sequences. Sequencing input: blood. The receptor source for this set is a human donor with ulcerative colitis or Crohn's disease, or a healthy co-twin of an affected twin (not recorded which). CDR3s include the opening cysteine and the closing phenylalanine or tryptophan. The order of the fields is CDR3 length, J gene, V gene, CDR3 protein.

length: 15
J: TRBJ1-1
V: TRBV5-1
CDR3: CASSWGNGEDTEAFF

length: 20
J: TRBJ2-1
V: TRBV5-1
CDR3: CASSLVRTSGGPTTYNEQFF

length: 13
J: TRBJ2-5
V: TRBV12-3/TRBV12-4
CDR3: CASNLLAEETQYF

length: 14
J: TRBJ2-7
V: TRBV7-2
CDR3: CASKGAPYDYEQYF

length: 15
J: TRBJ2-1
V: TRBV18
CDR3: CASSPRRDRIVEQFF

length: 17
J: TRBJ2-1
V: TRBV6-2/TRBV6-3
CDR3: CASNTAPTTDRDDEQFF

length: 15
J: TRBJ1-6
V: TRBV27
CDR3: CASRSRVSGNLPLHF

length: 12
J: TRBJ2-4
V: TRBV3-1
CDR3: CASTGLENIQYF

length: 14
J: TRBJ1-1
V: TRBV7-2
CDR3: CASSLAFQGREAFF

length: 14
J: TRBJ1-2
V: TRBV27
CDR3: CASSSRTDSYGYTF

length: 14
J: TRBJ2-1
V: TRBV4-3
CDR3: CASSLESGTSEQFF

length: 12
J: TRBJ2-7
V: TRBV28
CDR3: CASRDSFYEQYF

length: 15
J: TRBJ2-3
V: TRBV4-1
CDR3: CASSFRDPGTDTQYF

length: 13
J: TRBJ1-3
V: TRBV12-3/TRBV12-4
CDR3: CASRRASGNTIYF

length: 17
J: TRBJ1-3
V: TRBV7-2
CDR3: CASSLVGVGGSGNTIYF

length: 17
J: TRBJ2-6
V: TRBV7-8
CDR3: CASRPGQFSSGANVLTF

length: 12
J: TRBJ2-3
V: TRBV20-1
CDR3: CSARDRTDTQYF

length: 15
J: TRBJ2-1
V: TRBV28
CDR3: CASSIPEGTYNEQFF

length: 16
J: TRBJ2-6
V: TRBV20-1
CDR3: CSARERRVSGANVLTF

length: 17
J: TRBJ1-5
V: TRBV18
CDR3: CASSSRDKYNSNQPQHF

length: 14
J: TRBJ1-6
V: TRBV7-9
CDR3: CASSLVGGNSPLHF

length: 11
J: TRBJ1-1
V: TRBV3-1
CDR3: CASSLSSEAFF

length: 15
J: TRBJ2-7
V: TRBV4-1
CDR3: CASSQEIGRAYEQYF

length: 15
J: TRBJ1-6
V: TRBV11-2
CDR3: CASSLAFSNGSPLHF

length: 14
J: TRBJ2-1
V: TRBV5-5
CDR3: CASSLQTTGDEQFF

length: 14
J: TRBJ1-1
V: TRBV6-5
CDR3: CASSYSGRGTEAFF

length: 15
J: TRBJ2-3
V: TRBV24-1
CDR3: CATSDALAGADTQYF

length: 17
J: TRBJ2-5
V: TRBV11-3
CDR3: CASSPRGKRGGQETQYF

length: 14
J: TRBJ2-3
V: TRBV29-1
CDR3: CSVEGRAGTDTQYF

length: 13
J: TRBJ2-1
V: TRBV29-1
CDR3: CSERTDSYNEQFF

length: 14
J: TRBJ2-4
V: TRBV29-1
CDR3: CSVGTDLAKNIQYF

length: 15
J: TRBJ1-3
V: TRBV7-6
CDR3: CASSLRTGFGNTIYF

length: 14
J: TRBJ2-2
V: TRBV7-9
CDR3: CASSQGHGTGELFF

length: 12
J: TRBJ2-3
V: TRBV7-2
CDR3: CASSGTPDTQYF

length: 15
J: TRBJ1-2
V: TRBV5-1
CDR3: CASTNPGTGAYGYTF

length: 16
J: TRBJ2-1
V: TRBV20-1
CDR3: CSARTLLAGTYNEQFF

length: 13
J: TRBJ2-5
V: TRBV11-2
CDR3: CASKPGQGETQYF

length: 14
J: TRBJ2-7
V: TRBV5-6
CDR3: CASSLGFGSYEQYF

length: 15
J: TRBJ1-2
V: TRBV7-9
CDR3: CASSRAGSEAYGYTF

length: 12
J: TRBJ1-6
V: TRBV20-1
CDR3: CSALGNDSPLHF

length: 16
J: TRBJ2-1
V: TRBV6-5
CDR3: CASSYSRASSYNEQFF

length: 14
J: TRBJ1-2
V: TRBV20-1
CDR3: CSARDRGRNYGYTF

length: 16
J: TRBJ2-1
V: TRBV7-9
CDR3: CASSLVGADNYNEQFF

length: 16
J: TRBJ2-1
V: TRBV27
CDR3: CASRLVGGSSYNEQFF

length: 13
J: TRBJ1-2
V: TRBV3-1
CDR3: CASSLRQSYGYTF

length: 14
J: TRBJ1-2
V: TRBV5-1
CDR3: CASSLVSANYGYTF

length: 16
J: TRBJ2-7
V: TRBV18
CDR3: CASSPRPALGDYEQYF

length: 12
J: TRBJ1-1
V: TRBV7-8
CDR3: CASSLAYTEAFF

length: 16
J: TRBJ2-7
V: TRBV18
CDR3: CASSFTGTGSSYEQYF

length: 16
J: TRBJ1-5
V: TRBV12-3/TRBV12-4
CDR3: CASSPRARNSNQPQHF

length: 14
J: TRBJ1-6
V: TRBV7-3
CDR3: CASSTGTYDSPLHF

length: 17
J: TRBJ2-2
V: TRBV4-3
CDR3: CASSQVAEQWNTGELFF

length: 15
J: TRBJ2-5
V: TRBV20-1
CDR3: CSARKRGGTTGTQYF

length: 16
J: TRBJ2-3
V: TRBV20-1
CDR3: CSARELGGTYTDTQYF

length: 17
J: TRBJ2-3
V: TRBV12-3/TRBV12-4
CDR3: CASSLGPLNGRADTQYF

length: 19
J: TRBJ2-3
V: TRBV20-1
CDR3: CSARATIFRGPKDTDTQYF

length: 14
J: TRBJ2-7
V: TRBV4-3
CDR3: CASSQSPGTYEQYF

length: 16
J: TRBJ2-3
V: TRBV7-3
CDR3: CASSRAGGSSTDTQYF

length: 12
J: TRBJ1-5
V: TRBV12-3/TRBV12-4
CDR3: CASRLGNQPQHF

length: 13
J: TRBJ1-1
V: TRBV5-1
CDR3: CASGGQKNTEAFF